This TCR beta chain was captured in a study of cytomegalovirus exposure and HLA in healthy donors. The study's findings and limits: Later analysis indicated greater clonal expansion among HLA-associated TCR beta chains than among equally common other chains. Most TCRs appeared rarely, but some public TCRs recurred in many donors. Per a later analysis, roughly 17,000 TCR beta sequences showed association with HLA alleles at 0.05 false discovery rate. As a later analysis revealed, most CMV-associated TCR beta chains appeared HLA-restricted.

Primers included in the PCR were 60 Vbeta and 13 Jbeta primers. The method was immunoSEQ multiplex PCR; TCRdb's version includes in-frame clones alone and lacks a portion of them. The profile shows some 140,000 clones, roughly 73% of them singletons. On this clone itself: Its antigen is still unknown.

Trimming cost V 4 bases and J 1 base, with 10 bases left between them. Germline V gene sequence: CDR1 SEHNR, CDR2 FQNEAQ (reference sequence). The CDR3 runs to 15 residues. The V gene is TRBV7-9, the J gene TRBJ2-2, with D perhaps TRBD1 (6 bases). This TCR was recovered from a woman aged 40 to 50 in good health and CMV-seronegative. Sequenced sample: PBMCs. The DNA of the CDR3 is TGTGCCAGCAGCTCCCGGGACAAGAACACCGGGGAGCTGTTTTTT. Translated, it gives CASSSRDKNTGELFF.